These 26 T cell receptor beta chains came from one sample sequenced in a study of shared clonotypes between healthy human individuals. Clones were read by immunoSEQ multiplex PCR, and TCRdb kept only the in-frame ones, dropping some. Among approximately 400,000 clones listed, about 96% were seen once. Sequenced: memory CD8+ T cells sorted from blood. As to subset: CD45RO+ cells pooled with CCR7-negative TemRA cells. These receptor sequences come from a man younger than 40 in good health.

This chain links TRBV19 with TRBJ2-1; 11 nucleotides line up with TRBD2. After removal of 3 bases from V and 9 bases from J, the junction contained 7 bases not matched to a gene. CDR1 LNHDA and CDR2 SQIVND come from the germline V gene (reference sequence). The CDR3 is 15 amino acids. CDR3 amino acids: CASSITSGSRSEQFF. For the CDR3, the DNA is TGTGCCAGTAGTATTACTAGCGGGAGCAGGAGTGAGCAGTTCTTC. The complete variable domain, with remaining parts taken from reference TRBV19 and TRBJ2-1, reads DGGITQSPKYLFRKEGQNVTLSCEQNLNHDAMYWYRQDPGQGLRLIYYSQIVNDFQKGDIAEGYSVSREKKESFPLTVTSAQKNPTAFYLCASSITSGSRSEQFFGPGTRLTVL.

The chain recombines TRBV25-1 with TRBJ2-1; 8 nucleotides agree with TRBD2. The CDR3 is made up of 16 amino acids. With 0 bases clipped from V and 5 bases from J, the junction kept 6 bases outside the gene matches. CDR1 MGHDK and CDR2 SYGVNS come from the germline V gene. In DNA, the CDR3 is TGTGCCAGCAGTGAATATTTTAGCGGGGCCAACAATGAGCAGTTCTTC. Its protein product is CASSEYFSGANNEQFF.

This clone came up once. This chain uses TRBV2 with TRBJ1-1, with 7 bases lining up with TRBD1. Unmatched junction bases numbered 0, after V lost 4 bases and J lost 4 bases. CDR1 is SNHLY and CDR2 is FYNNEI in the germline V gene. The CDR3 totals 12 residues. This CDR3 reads CASSGQGTEAFF. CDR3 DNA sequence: TGTGCCAGCAGTGGACAGGGCACTGAAGCTTTCTTT.

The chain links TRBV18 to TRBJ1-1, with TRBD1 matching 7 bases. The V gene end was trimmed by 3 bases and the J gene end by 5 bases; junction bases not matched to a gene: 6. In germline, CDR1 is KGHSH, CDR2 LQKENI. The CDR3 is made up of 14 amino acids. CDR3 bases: TGTGCCAGCTCACCGACAGGGAGTGCGACTGAAGCTTTCTTT. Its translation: CASSPTGSATEAFF.

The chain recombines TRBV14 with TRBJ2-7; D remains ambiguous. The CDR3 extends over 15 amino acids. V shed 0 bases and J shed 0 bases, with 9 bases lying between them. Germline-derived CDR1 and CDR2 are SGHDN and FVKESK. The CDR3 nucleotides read TGTGCCAGCAGCCAAGAATCCAGGAACTCCTACGAGCAGTACTTC. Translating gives CASSQESRNSYEQYF.

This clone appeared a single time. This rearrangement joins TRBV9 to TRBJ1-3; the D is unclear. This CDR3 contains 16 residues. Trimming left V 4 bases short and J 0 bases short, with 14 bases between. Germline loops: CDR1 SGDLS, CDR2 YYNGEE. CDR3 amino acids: CASSPRTASSGNTIYF. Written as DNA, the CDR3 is TGTGCCAGCAGCCCCCGGACGGCGAGCTCTGGAAACACCATATATTTT.

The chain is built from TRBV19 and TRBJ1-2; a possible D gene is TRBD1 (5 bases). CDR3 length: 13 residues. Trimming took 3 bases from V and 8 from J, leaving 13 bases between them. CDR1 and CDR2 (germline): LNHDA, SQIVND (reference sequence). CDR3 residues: CASSMGGMSGYTF. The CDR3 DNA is TGTGCCAGTAGTATGGGGGGTATGTCGGGCTACACCTTC.

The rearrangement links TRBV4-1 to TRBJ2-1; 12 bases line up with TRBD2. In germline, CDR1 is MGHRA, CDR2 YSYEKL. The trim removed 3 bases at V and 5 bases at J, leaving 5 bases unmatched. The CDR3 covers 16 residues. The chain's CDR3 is CASSHILAGGNNEQFF. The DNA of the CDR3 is TGCGCCAGCAGCCACATACTAGCGGGAGGCAACAATGAGCAGTTCTTC.

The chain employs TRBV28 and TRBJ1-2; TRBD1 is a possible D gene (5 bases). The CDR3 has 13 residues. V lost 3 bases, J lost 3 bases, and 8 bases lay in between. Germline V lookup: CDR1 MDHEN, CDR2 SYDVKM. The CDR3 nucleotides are TGTGCCAGCAGTTTCGGGGGGGACTATGGCTACACCTTC. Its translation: CASSFGGDYGYTF.

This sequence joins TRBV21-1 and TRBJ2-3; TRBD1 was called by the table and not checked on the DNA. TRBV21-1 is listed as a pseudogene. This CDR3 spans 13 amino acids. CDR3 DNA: TGTCTAGACCCGGGACAGAGCACAGATACGCAGTATTTT. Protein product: CLDPGQSTDTQYF.

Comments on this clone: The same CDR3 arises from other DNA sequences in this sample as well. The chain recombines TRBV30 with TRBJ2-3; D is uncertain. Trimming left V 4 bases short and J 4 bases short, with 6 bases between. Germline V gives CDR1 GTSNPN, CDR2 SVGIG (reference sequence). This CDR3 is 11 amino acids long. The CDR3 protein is CAWTGADTQYF. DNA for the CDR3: TGTGCCTGGACAGGCGCAGATACGCAGTATTTT.

CDR3 DNA sequence: TGTGCCAGCAGCGTAGGTGCGGGTAGCGGGGTTAAATCCTACGAGCAGTACTTC. Translating it yields CASSVGAGSGVKSYEQYF. V usage is TRBV9 and J usage is TRBJ2-7, with 8 bases lining up with TRBD2. Germline-derived CDR1 and CDR2 are SGDLS and YYNGEE. The CDR3 runs 18 residues. Trimming cost V 0 bases and J 1 base; bases outside gene matches: 12.

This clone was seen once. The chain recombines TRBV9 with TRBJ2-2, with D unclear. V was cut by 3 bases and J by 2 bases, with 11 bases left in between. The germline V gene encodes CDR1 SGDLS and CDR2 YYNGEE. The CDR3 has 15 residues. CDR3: CASSGGWANTGELFF. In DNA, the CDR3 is TGTGCCAGCAGCGGGGGATGGGCCAACACCGGGGAGCTGTTTTTT.

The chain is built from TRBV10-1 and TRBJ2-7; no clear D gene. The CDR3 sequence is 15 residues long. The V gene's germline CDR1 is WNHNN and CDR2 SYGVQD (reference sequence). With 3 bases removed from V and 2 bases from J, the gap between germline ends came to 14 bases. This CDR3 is CASSDVGGPAYEQYF. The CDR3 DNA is TGCGCCAGCAGTGACGTCGGCGGACCAGCCTACGAGCAGTACTTC.

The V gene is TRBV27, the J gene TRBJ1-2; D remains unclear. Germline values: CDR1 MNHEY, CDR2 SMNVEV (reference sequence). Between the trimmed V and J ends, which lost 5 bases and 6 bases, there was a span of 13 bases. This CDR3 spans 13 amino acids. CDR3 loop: CASSHWRTDGYTF. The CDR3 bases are TGTGCCAGCAGTCATTGGCGAACCGATGGCTACACCTTC.

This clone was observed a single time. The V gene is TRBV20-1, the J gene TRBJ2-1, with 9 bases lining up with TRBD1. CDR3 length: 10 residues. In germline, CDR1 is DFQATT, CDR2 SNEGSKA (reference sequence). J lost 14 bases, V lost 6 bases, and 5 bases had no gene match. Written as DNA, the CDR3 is TGCAGTGCCCTCGGGACAGGGAAGTTCTTC. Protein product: CSALGTGKFF.

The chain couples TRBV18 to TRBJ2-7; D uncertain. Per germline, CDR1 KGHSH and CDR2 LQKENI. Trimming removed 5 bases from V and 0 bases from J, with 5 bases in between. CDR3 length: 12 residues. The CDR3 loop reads CASSGVSYEQYF. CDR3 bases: TGTGCCAGCTCAGGGGTCTCCTACGAGCAGTACTTC.

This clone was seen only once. CDR3 DNA sequence: TGTGCCAGCAGCCAGAGAGGGGGACTAGAAAGTAGTAATGAGCAGTTCTTC. This sequence encodes CASSQRGGLESSNEQFF. The chain carries TRBV6-7 and TRBJ2-1, with TRBD2 matching over 8 bases. TRBV6-7 is placed among ORFs of uncertain function. V lost 6 bases and J lost 7; bases outside the gene matches: 17. This CDR3 contains 17 residues.

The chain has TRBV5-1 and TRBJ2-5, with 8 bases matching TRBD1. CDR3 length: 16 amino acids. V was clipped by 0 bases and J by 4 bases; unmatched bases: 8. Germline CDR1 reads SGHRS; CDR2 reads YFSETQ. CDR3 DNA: TGCGCCAGCAGCTTGGTTCTGAGGACAGGGCTAGAGACCCAGTACTTC. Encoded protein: CASSLVLRTGLETQYF.

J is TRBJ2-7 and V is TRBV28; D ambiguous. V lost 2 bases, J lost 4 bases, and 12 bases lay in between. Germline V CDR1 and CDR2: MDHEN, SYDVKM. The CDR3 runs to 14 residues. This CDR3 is CASSLGQYLYEQYF. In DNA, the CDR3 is TGTGCCAGCAGTTTAGGGCAGTACCTTTACGAGCAGTACTTC.

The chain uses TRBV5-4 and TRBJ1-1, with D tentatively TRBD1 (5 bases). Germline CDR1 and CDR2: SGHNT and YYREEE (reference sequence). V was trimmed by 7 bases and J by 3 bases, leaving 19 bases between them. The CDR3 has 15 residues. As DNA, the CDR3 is TGTGCCAGCTCCGGTTACCGGGGCAGGGACACTGAAGCTTTCTTT. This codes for CASSGYRGRDTEAFF.

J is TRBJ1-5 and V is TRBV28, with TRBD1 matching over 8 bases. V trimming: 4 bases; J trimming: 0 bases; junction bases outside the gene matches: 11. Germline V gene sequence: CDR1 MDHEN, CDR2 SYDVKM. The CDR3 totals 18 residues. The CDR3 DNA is TGTGCCAGCAGTTCCAGGGGGCGTGTGCATTATAGCAATCAGCCCCAGCATTTT. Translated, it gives CASSSRGRVHYSNQPQHF.

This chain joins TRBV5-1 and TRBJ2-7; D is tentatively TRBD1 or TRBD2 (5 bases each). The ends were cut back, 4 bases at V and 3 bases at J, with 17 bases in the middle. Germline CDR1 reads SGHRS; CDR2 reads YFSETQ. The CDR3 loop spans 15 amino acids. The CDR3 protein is CASSRLTGPHYEQYF. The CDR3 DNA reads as TGCGCCAGCAGCCGACTTACGGGACCCCACTACGAGCAGTACTTC.

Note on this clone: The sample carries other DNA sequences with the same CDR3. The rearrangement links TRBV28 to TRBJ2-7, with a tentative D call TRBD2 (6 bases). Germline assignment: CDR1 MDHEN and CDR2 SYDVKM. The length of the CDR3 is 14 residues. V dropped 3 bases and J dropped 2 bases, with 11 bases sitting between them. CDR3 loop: CASSLGGRAYEQYF. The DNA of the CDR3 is TGTGCCAGCAGTTTGGGGGGAAGGGCCTACGAGCAGTACTTC.

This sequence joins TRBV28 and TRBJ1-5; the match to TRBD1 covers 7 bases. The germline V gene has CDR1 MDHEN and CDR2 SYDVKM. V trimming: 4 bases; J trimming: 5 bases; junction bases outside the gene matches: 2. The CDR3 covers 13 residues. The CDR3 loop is CASSSGQHQPQHF. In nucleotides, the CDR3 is TGTGCCAGCAGTTCGGGACAGCATCAGCCCCAGCATTTT.

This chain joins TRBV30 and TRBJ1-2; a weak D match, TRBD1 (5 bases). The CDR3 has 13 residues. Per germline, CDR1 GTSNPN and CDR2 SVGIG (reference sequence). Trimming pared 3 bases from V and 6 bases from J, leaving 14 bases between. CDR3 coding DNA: TGTGCCTGGAGGGTAGGGGCCCATAATGGCTACACCTTC. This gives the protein CAWRVGAHNGYTF.